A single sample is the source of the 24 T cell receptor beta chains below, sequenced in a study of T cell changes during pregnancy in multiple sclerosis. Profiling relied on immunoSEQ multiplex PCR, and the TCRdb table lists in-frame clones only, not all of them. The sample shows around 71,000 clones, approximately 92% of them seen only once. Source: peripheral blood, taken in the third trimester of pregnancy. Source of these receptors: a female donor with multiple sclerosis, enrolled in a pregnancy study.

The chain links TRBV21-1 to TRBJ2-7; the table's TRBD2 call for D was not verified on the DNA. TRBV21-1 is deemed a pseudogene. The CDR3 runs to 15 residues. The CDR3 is CASSKAAGGPAEQYF. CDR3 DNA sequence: TGTGCCAGCAGCAAAGCGGCGGGAGGGCCCGCCGAGCAGTACTTC.

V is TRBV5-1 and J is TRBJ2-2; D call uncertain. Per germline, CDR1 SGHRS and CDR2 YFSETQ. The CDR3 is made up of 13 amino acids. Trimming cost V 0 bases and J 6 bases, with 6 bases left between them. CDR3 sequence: CASSLVESGELFF. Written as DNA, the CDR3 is TGCGCCAGCAGCTTGGTGGAGTCCGGGGAGCTGTTTTTT.

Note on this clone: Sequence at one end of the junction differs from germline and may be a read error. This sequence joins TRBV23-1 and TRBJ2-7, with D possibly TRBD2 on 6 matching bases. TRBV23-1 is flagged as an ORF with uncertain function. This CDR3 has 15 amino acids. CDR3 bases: TGCGCCACTTTAGGAAGCGGGCAAAGGTCCTTCGAGCAGTACTTC. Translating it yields CATLGSGQRSFEQYF.

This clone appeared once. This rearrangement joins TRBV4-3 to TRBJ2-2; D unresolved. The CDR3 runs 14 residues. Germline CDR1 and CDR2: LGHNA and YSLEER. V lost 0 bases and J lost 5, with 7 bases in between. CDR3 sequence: CASSQDSSTGELFF. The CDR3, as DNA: TGCGCCAGCAGCCAAGATTCTAGTACCGGGGAGCTGTTTTTT.

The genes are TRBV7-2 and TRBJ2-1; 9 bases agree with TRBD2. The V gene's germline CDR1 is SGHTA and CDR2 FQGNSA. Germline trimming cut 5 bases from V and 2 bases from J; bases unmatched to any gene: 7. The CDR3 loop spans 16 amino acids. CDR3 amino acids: CASSTSGTSPYNEQFF. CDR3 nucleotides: TGTGCCAGCAGCACCTCCGGGACTAGCCCCTACAATGAGCAGTTCTTC.

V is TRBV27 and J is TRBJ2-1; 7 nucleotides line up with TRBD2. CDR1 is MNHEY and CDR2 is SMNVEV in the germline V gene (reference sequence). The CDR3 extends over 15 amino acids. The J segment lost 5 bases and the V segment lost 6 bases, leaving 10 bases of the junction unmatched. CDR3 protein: CASRLTSAGNNEQFF. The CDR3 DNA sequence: TGTGCCAGCAGGCTTACTAGCGCAGGTAACAATGAGCAGTTCTTC.

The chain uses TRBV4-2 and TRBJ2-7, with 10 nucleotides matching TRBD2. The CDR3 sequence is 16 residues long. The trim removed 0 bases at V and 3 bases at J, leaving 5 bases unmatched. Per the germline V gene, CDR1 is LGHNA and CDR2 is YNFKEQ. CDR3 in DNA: TGTGCCAGCAGCCAAGATTGGGTAGCGGGAGGCTACGAGCAGTACTTC. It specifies CASSQDWVAGGYEQYF.

CDR3 protein: CASSLRAGTDTQYF. The CDR3 DNA reads TGCGCCAGCAGCTTGAGGGCGGGGACAGATACGCAGTATTTT. The chain has TRBV5-1 and TRBJ2-3; possibly TRBD2 for D (6 bases). Germline CDR1 and CDR2: SGHRS and YFSETQ. The CDR3 has 14 amino acids. V was trimmed by 1 base and J by 3 bases, leaving 9 bases between them. Drawing the rest from reference TRBV5-1 and TRBJ2-3, the complete variable domain is KAGVTQTPRYLIKTRGQQVTLSCSPISGHRSVSWYQQTPGQGLQFLFEYFSETQRNKGNFPGRFSGRQFSNSRSEMNVSTLELGDSALYLCASSLRAGTDTQYFGPGTRLTVL.

DNA of the CDR3: TGTGCTAGTGGTTTGGTACCGAGGGACAGTACCTACGAGCAGTACTTC. It specifies CASGLVPRDSTYEQYF. This sequence joins TRBV12-5 and TRBJ2-7; 7 bases agree with TRBD1. The V gene end was trimmed by 0 bases and the J gene end by 2 bases; junction bases not matched to a gene: 7. This CDR3 is built from 16 residues. Germline-derived CDR1 and CDR2 are LGHNT and FRNRAP. Using reference TRBV12-5 and TRBJ2-7 for the parts outside the CDR3, the full variable domain is DARVTQTPRHKVTEMGQEVTMRCQPILGHNTVFWYRQTMMQGLELLAYFRNRAPLDDSGMPKDRFSAEMPDATLATLKIQPSEPRDSAVYFCASGLVPRDSTYEQYFGPGTRLTVT.

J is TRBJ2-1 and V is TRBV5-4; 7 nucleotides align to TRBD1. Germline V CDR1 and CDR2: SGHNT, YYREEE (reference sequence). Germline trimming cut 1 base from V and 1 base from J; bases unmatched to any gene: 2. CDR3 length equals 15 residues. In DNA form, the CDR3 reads TGTGCCAGCAGCTTGCAGGGGGTATCCTACAATGAGCAGTTCTTC. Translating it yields CASSLQGVSYNEQFF.

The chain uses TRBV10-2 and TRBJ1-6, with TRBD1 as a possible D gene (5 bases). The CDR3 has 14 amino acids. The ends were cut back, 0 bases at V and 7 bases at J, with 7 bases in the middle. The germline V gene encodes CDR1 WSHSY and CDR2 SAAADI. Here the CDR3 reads CASSESYRNSPLHF. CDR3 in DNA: TGCGCCAGCAGTGAGTCCTACAGGAATTCACCCCTCCACTTT.

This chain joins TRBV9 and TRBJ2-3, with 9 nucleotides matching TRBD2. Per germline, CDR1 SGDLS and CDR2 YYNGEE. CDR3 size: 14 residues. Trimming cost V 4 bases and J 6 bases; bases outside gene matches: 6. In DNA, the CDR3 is TGTGCCAGCAGCTTTAGCGGGAGTTTCGATACGCAGTATTTT. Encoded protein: CASSFSGSFDTQYF.

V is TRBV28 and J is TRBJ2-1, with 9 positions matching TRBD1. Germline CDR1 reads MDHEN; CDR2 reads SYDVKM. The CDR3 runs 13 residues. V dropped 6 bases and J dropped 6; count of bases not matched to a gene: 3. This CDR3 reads CASRPGQGNEQFF. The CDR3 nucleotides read TGTGCCAGCAGGCCGGGACAGGGCAATGAGCAGTTCTTC. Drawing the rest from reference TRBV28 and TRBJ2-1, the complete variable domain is DVKVTQSSRYLVKRTGEKVFLECVQDMDHENMFWYRQDPGLGLRLIYFSYDVKMKEKGDIPEGYSVSREKKERFSLILESASTNQTSMYLCASRPGQGNEQFFGPGTRLTVL.

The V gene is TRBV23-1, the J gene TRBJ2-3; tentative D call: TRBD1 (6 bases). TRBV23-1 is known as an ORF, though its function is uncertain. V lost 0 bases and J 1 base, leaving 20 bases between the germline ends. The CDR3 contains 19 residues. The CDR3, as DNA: TGCGCCAGCAGTCAATCTCAGGGCAGGGGACATCCCGGCACAGATACGCAGTATTTT. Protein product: CASSQSQGRGHPGTDTQYF.

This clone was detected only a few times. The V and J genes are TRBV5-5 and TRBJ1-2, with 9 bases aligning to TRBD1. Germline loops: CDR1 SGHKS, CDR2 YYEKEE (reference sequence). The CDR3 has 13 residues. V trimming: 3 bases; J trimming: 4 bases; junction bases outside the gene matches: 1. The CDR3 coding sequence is TGTGCCAGCAGCTCGGACAGGGGCTATGGCTACACCTTC. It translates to CASSSDRGYGYTF.

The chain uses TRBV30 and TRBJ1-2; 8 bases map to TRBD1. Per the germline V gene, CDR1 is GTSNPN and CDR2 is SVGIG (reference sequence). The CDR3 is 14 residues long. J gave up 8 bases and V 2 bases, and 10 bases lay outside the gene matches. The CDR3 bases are TGTGCCTGGAGTACCCGACAGGGGACTTTCGGCTACACCTTC. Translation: CAWSTRQGTFGYTF.

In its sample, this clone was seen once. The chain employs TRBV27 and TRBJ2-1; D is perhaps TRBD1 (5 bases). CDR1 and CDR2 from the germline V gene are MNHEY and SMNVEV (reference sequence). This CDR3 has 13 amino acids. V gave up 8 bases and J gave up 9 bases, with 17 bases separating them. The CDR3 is CASRAGNVAEQFF. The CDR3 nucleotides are TGTGCCAGCCGGGCAGGGAACGTTGCTGAGCAGTTCTTC.

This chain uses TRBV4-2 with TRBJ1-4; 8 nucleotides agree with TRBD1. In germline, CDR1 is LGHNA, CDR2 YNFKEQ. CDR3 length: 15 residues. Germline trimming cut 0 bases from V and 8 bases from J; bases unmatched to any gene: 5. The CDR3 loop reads CASSQEATGVEKLFF. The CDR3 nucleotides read TGTGCCAGCAGCCAAGAGGCGACAGGGGTGGAAAAACTGTTTTTT.

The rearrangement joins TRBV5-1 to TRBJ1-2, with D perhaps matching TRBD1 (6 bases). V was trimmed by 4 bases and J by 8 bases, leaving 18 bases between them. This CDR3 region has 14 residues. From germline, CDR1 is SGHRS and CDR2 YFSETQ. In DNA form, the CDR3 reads TGCGCCAGCAGCACGGGGGCGGGGGCGGGCGGCTACACCTTC. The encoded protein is CASSTGAGAGGYTF.

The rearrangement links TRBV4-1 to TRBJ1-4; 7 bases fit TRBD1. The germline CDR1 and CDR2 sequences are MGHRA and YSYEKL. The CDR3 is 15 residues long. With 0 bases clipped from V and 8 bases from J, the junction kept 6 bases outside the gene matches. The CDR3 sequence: CASSQDDRVNEKLFF. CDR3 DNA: TGCGCCAGCAGCCAAGACGACAGGGTAAACGAAAAACTGTTTTTT.

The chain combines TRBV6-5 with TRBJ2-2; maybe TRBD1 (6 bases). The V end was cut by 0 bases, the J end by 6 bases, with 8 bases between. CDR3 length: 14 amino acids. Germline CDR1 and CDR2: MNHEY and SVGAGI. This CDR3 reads CASSYSGGPGELFF. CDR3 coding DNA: TGTGCCAGCAGTTACTCAGGGGGTCCCGGGGAGCTGTTTTTT.

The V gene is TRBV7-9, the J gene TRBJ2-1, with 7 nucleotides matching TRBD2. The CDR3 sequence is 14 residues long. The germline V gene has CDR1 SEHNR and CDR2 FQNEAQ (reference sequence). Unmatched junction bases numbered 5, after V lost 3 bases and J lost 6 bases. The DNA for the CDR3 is TGTGCCAGCAGCTTTCCGACGGGAGGCAATGAGCAGTTCTTC. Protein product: CASSFPTGGNEQFF. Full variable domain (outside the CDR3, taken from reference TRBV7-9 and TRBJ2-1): DTGVSQNPRHKITKRGQNVTFRCDPISEHNRLYWYRQTLGQGPEFLTYFQNEAQLEKSRLLSDRFSAERPKGSFSTLEIQRTEQGDSAMYLCASSFPTGGNEQFFGPGTRLTVL.

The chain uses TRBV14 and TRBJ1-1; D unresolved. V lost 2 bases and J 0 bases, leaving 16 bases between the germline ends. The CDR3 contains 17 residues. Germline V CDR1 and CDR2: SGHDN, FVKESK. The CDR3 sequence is CASSQRVGGNMNTEAFF. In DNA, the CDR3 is TGTGCCAGCAGCCAACGTGTTGGCGGAAACATGAACACTGAAGCTTTCTTT.

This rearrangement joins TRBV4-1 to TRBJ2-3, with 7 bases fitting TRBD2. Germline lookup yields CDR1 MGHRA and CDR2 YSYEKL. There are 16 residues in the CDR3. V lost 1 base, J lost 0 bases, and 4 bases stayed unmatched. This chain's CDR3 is CASSQVSGISTDTQYF. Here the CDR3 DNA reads TGCGCCAGCAGCCAAGTAAGCGGGATAAGCACAGATACGCAGTATTTT.